The 22 T cell receptor beta chains in this list originate from one sample, sequenced in a study of cytomegalovirus exposure and HLA in healthy donors. The PCR used 60 Vbeta and 13 Jbeta primers. This table comes from immunoSEQ multiplex PCR, and its TCRdb copy is limited to in-frame clones, with some not included. The table lists about 87,000 clones, about four fifths of them singletons. The sequenced sample was PBMCs. The receptors were sampled from a woman in her thirties or forties in good health and CMV-seronegative.

This clone was detected once. V is TRBV6-6 and J is TRBJ2-5; D possibly corresponds to TRBD1 (6 bases). The CDR3 spans 14 residues. Germline V gene sequence: CDR1 MNHNY, CDR2 SVGAGI (reference sequence). V lost 0 bases, J lost 5 bases, and 10 bases lay in between. The CDR3 loop reads CASSYSGGVETQYF. CDR3 DNA: TGTGCCAGCAGTTACTCAGGGGGAGTGGAGACCCAGTACTTC.

This clone appeared a few times. The V and J genes are TRBV30 and TRBJ1-4; no firm D call. Trimming pared 5 bases from V and 12 bases from J, leaving 13 bases between. The CDR3 is 11 residues long. CDR1 and CDR2 from the germline V gene are GTSNPN and SVGIG (reference sequence). CDR3 sequence reads: CAWGLGVELFF. The CDR3 DNA sequence: TGTGCCTGGGGACTCGGGGTGGAACTGTTTTTT.

The chain couples TRBV7-2 to TRBJ1-5; D call uncertain. This CDR3 is built from 16 residues. The V end was cut by 1 base, the J end by 0 bases, with 10 bases between. Looked up from germline, CDR1 is SGHTA and CDR2 is FQGNSA. This chain's CDR3 is CASSLGSAGSNQPQHF. The CDR3 DNA follows: TGTGCCAGCAGCTTAGGAAGTGCGGGTAGCAATCAGCCCCAGCATTTT. Combining the CDR3 with reference TRBV7-2 and TRBJ1-5 gives the whole variable domain GAGVSQSPSNKVTEKGKDVELRCDPISGHTALYWYRQSLGQGLEFLIYFQGNSAPDKSGLPSDRFSAERTGGSVSTLTIQRTQQEDSAVYLCASSLGSAGSNQPQHFGDGTRLSIL.

The table lists this clone with a few counts. Given the absence of the conserved phenylalanine or tryptophan at the CDR3 end, a read error is likely. The DNA is left out, because the CDR3 cannot be placed on it with certainty; the CDR3 is given as TCRdb lists it. This sequence joins TRBV2 and TRBJ1-2. The CDR3 numbers 13 amino acids, ends counted. Germline lookup yields CDR1 SNHLY and CDR2 FYNNEI. CDR3 sequence reads: CASSENSRSGLFG.

CDR3 coding DNA: TGTGCCAGTAGTACACATTTTTTGAACACTGAAGCTTTCTTT. This codes for CASSTHFLNTEAFF. The chain carries TRBV19 and TRBJ1-1; D remains unclear. V was cut by 4 bases and J by 0 bases, with 9 bases left in between. Germline CDR1 and CDR2: LNHDA and SQIVND (reference sequence). This CDR3 is built from 14 residues.

The chain links TRBV4-3 to TRBJ1-5; D gene unclear. The germline V and J ends were trimmed by 5 bases and 5 bases, with 10 bases remaining between them. The CDR3 is made up of 13 amino acids. Germline V gene data show CDR1 as LGHNA and CDR2 as YSLEER. CDR3 protein: CASSTLADQPQHF. The CDR3 DNA reads TGCGCCAGCAGCACGCTTGCAGATCAGCCCCAGCATTTT.

This clone was observed once. The rearrangement joins TRBV7-9 to TRBJ2-1; TRBD1 is a possible D gene (6 bases). From germline, CDR1 is SEHNR and CDR2 FQNEAQ (reference sequence). The CDR3 has 14 residues. Trimming stripped 0 bases from V and 9 bases from J, with 12 bases between. The CDR3, as DNA: TGTGCCAGCAGCTTAGCAGGGGGACGGAGTGAGCAGTTCTTC. Encoded protein: CASSLAGGRSEQFF.

The rearrangement joins TRBV6-6 to TRBJ1-2; TRBD1 aligns across 11 bases. CDR1 MNHNY and CDR2 SVGAGI come from the germline V gene (reference sequence). CDR3 length: 14 residues. Trimming cost V 5 bases and J 9 bases; bases outside gene matches: 8. The CDR3 spells CASSEDRGRVSYTF. For the CDR3, the DNA is TGTGCCAGCAGTGAGGACAGGGGGCGAGTAAGCTACACCTTC.

The chain recombines TRBV7-2 with TRBJ1-1; D may be TRBD1 (6 bases). V was shortened by 0 bases and J by 8 bases, with 10 bases between the two germline ends. CDR1 and CDR2 (germline): SGHTA, FQGNSA. This CDR3 is 13 amino acids long. CDR3 protein: CASSLAGGGEAFF. CDR3 nucleotide sequence: TGTGCCAGCAGCTTAGCGGGGGGGGGCGAAGCTTTCTTT.

The chain employs TRBV7-9 and TRBJ1-4; D possibly corresponds to TRBD1 (5 bases). From germline, CDR1 is SEHNR and CDR2 FQNEAQ (reference sequence). CDR3 size: 11 residues. Trimming left V 4 bases short and J 10 bases short, with 7 bases between. DNA of the CDR3: TGTGCCAGCAGCTCAGGGCGAAAACTGTTTTTT. Its translation: CASSSGRKLFF.

The rearrangement links TRBV4-3 to TRBJ2-4; D gene unclear. V gave up 1 base and J gave up 3 bases, with 19 bases separating them. The CDR3 runs 18 residues. Germline-derived CDR1 and CDR2 are LGHNA and YSLEER. This CDR3 reads CASSQVPLSSTLKNIQYF. DNA for the CDR3: TGCGCCAGCAGCCAAGTTCCTCTCTCGTCCACTCTCAAAAACATTCAGTACTTC.

This clone was seen only a few times. The chain recombines TRBV4-3 with TRBJ2-1; 7 nucleotides align to TRBD1. The CDR3 loop spans 16 amino acids. Trimming took 0 bases from V and 4 from J; bases not matched to a gene: 6. Germline V gene data show CDR1 as LGHNA and CDR2 as YSLEER. CDR3 protein: CASSQDQPGGYNEQFF. The CDR3 region has the DNA TGCGCCAGCAGCCAAGATCAGCCAGGGGGTTACAATGAGCAGTTCTTC.

V and J are TRBV10-3 and TRBJ1-5; no reliable D call. The CDR3 loop spans 14 amino acids. The germline V gene encodes CDR1 ENHRY and CDR2 SYGVKD. The V end was cut by 2 bases, the J end by 7 bases, with 12 bases between. CDR3 in amino acids: CAISEVGRNQPQHF. The CDR3 bases are TGTGCCATCAGTGAGGTCGGGAGGAACCAGCCCCAGCATTTT.

CDR3 DNA: TGTGCCAGCAGCCTGATGGGGGGCTCTGGGGCCAACGTCCTGACTTTC. As protein: CASSLMGGSGANVLTF. The chain recombines TRBV9 with TRBJ2-6; possible D gene TRBD2, 6 bases. Trimming removed 4 bases at V and 0 bases at J, with 11 bases between. The germline gives CDR1 SGDLS, CDR2 YYNGEE. CDR3 length: 16 amino acids.

This clone was seen a few times. Germline is not matched at one junction end, which may reflect a read error. The rearrangement joins TRBV6-6 to TRBJ1-5; a possible D gene is TRBD1 (5 bases). CDR3 length: 14 amino acids. Germline values: CDR1 MNHNY, CDR2 SVGAGI (reference sequence). CDR3 protein: CASSYGWGDQPQNF. In nucleotides, the CDR3 is TGTGCCAGCAGTTATGGCTGGGGGGATCAGCCCCAGAATTTT.

Only a few counts were recorded for this clone. CDR3 protein: CASSQEGQGNSPLHF. The CDR3 DNA reads as TGCGCCAGCAGCCAAGAGGGACAGGGTAATTCACCCCTCCACTTT. This chain uses TRBV4-3 with TRBJ1-6; TRBD1 matches at 9 bases. The CDR3 runs to 15 residues. The J segment lost 6 bases and the V segment lost 0 bases, leaving 0 bases of the junction unmatched. In germline, CDR1 is LGHNA, CDR2 YSLEER.

The chain combines TRBV4-2 with TRBJ2-7; possible D gene TRBD2, 7 bases. Looked up from germline, CDR1 is LGHNA and CDR2 is YNFKEQ. The V end lost 3 bases, the J end lost 2 bases, and 17 bases lay between the germline ends. This CDR3 contains 16 residues. CDR3 in amino acids: CASSHPGGLETYEQYF. The CDR3, as DNA: TGTGCCAGCAGCCACCCGGGGGGCTTGGAGACCTACGAGCAGTACTTC.

This clone was observed a handful of times. The gene calls are TRBV7-9 and TRBJ1-5, with D possibly being TRBD1 (6 bases). Trimming removed 4 bases at V and 4 bases at J, with 14 bases between. The CDR3 runs 15 residues. Per germline, CDR1 SEHNR and CDR2 FQNEAQ (reference sequence). CDR3 bases: TGTGCCAGCAGCTCCTCGGACAGACCTAATCAGCCCCAGCATTTT. This encodes CASSSSDRPNQPQHF.

This sequence joins TRBV2 and TRBJ2-7; 11 bases fit TRBD2. The CDR3 loop spans 15 amino acids. V was clipped by 7 bases and J by 3 bases; unmatched bases: 8. Germline-derived CDR1 and CDR2 are SNHLY and FYNNEI. The CDR3 coding sequence is TGTGCCAGCACCCCCACTAGCGGGGGCCGCTACGAGCAGTACTTC. Translating it yields CASTPTSGGRYEQYF.

The rearrangement uses TRBV5-4 and TRBJ2-1; 11 bases are shared with TRBD2. V trimming: 2 bases; J trimming: 7 bases; junction bases outside the gene matches: 5. This CDR3 is built from 15 residues. Germline V CDR1 and CDR2: SGHNT, YYREEE (reference sequence). The CDR3 DNA reads TGTGCCAGCAGCTTTAGCGGGGGGGCCAAAAATGAGCAGTTCTTC. Translated: CASSFSGGAKNEQFF.

The CDR3 loop reads CASTIAGGDYTQYF. The CDR3 nucleotides read TGTGCCAGCACGATAGCGGGGGGTGACTATACGCAGTATTTT. The V call is TRBV2, the J call TRBJ2-3; 10 nucleotides match TRBD2. The CDR3 length is 14 residues. CDR1 SNHLY and CDR2 FYNNEI come from the germline V gene. The V segment lost 7 bases and the J segment 7 bases; nucleotides outside the gene matches: 8.

V gene TRBV28 combines with J gene TRBJ2-7, with D unresolved. V lost 3 bases to trimming and J lost 5 bases, with 14 bases between them. The CDR3 length is 14 residues. Germline V CDR1 and CDR2: MDHEN, SYDVKM. This CDR3 reads CASSFGSYRDEQYF. The CDR3 region has the DNA TGTGCCAGCAGTTTTGGCAGCTACAGAGACGAGCAGTACTTC.